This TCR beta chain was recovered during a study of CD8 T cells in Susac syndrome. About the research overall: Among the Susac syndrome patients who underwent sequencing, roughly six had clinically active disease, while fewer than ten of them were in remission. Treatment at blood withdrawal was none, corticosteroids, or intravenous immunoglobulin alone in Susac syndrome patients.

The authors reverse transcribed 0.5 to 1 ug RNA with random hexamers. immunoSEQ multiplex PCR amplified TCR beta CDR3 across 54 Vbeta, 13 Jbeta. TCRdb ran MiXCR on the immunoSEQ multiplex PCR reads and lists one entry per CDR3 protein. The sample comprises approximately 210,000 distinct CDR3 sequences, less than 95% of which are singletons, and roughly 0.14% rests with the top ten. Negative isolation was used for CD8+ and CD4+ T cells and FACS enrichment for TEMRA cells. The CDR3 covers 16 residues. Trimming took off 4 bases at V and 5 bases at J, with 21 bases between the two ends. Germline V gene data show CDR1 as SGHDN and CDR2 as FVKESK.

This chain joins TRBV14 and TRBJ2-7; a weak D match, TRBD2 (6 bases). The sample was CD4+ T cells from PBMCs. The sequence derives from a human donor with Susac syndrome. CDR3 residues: CASSLLSGGLRDEQYF. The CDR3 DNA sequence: TGTGCCAGCAGCCTCCTAAGTGGGGGACTGAGAGACGAGCAGTACTTC.